The sample holds one count of the clone carrying this T cell receptor beta chain. The data belong to a study of shared clonotypes between healthy human individuals. Sequencing was performed with immunoSEQ multiplex PCR; in TCRdb, only in-frame clones are kept and a portion is missing. The data hold about 490,000 clones, with 78% observed a single time. Trimming left V 1 base short and J 3 bases short, with 12 bases between. The germline V gene encodes CDR1 LGHNA and CDR2 YSLEER. The CDR3 length is 15 residues. The sample consisted of PBMCs. The TCR originated in a middle-aged woman in good health. Some clones in this sample may be carry-over from other donors' samples. The J gene is TRBJ1-1, the V gene TRBV4-3; weak D call: TRBD1 (6 bases). The CDR3 bases are TGCGCCAGCAGCCAAGGTACAGGGAGGGACACTGAAGCTTTCTTT. Protein sequence: CASSQGTGRDTEAFF.